These 28 T cell receptor beta chains were sequenced from one sample in a study of T cells after yellow fever vaccination. TCRdb reanalysed the 5' RACE reads using MiXCR and keeps one entry per CDR3 protein. The sample gives 230,000 or so distinct CDR3 sequences, 3.6% of which show up once; roughly a fifth is in the top ten. Sample: PBMCs, taken 15 days after the yellow fever booster vaccination. The receptors were gathered from a man aged 18-30 years who received the YFV17D yellow fever vaccine.

There are many counts of this clonotype. The J gene is TRBJ2-3, the V gene TRBV20-1; 10 positions agree with TRBD2. The CDR3 spans 15 residues. V lost 6 bases and J lost 6; bases outside the gene matches: 12. Germline CDR1 reads DFQATT; CDR2 reads SNEGSKA (reference sequence). CDR3 DNA sequence: TGCAGTGCCGAGAGGCGTCTAGCGGGGGAGGATACGCAGTATTTT. Residues: CSAERRLAGEDTQYF.

Ten or more counts support this clonotype. Here the CDR3 DNA reads TGCGCCAGCAGCCAAGATGGGCAGGTTCGCTCCTACGAGCAGTACTTC. Translated: CASSQDGQVRSYEQYF. The chain carries TRBV4-1 and TRBJ2-7; no firm D call. V was pared by 0 bases and J by 0 bases, with 12 bases between. Germline V gene lookup returns CDR1 MGHRA and CDR2 YSYEKL. The CDR3 sequence is 16 residues long.

This clonotype was observed many times. The rearrangement links TRBV18 to TRBJ2-6; 8 bases line up with TRBD1. J was trimmed by 2 bases and V by 3 bases; bases with no gene match: 12. The CDR3 runs to 19 residues. Germline assignment: CDR1 KGHSH and CDR2 LQKENI. Here the CDR3 reads CASSPSEDRGRTGANVLTF. The CDR3, as DNA: TGTGCCAGCTCACCGTCCGAAGACAGGGGAAGGACTGGGGCCAACGTCCTGACTTTC.

This clonotype has a count of ten or more. This chain joins TRBV7-3 and TRBJ2-2; TRBD1 is a possible D gene (5 bases). There are 14 residues in the CDR3. V was cut by 0 bases and J by 6 bases, with 8 bases left in between. Looked up from germline, CDR1 is SGHTA and CDR2 is FQGTGA. The CDR3 loop is CASSLTQGSGELFF. CDR3 coding DNA: TGTGCCAGCAGCTTAACTCAGGGTTCCGGGGAGCTGTTTTTT.

This clonotype was counted many times. For the CDR3, the DNA is TGTGCCAGCAGTTACTCCCCCGGGGGGCCAAGCACAGATACGCAGTATTTT. The encoded protein is CASSYSPGGPSTDTQYF. J is TRBJ2-3 and V is TRBV6-5, with a weak D call TRBD2 (7 bases). This CDR3 has 17 amino acids. The germline gives CDR1 MNHEY, CDR2 SVGAGI. With 0 bases removed from V and 0 bases from J, the gap between germline ends came to 13 bases.

This clonotype came up many times. The rearrangement joins TRBV15 to TRBJ1-1; D possibly corresponds to TRBD1 (5 bases). V lost 5 bases and J 11 bases, leaving 18 bases between the germline ends. This CDR3 region has 13 residues. Germline loops: CDR1 LNHNV, CDR2 YYDKDF (reference sequence). Here the CDR3 reads CATSSGPLSDAFF. CDR3 DNA sequence: TGTGCCACCAGCTCAGGGCCCCTGTCGGATGCTTTCTTT.

Remarks on this clonotype: One end of the junction is discordant with germline, which a read error may explain. The J gene is TRBJ2-5, the V gene TRBV18; no definite D call. Per germline, CDR1 KGHSH and CDR2 LQKENI. This CDR3 comprises 14 residues. CDR3 nucleotide sequence: TGTGCCAGCTCACCACCCTCCCACCAGGAGACCCAGTACTTC. Translation: CASSPPSHQETQYF.

V gene TRBV2 combines with J gene TRBJ2-6; D uncertain. This CDR3 spans 15 amino acids. CDR1 is SNHLY and CDR2 is FYNNEI in the germline V gene. Deletions cut 5 bases from V and 4 bases from J, with 12 bases between. Here the CDR3 DNA reads TGTGCCAGCAGTCAAGGCTCTTTCGGGGCCAACGTCCTGACTTTC. Its translation is CASSQGSFGANVLTF.

This clonotype was detected many times. This chain links TRBV7-2 with TRBJ2-1; TRBD1 matches at 10 bases. This CDR3 comprises 15 residues. Germline CDR1 reads SGHTA; CDR2 reads FQGNSA. With 5 bases clipped from V and 4 bases from J, the junction kept 5 bases outside the gene matches. As DNA, the CDR3 is TGTGCCAGCAGCCAGGGACAGGGGAAATACAATGAGCAGTTCTTC. Translated: CASSQGQGKYNEQFF. Complete variable domain (other parts from reference TRBV7-2 and TRBJ2-1): GAGVSQSPSNKVTEKGKDVELRCDPISGHTALYWYRQSLGQGLEFLIYFQGNSAPDKSGLPSDRFSAERTGGSVSTLTIQRTQQEDSAVYLCASSQGQGKYNEQFFGPGTRLTVL.

Many counts were recorded for this clonotype. The CDR3 DNA sequence: TGTGCCAGCAGCAATAACAGGGACAGCTACGAGCAGTACTTC. It translates to CASSNNRDSYEQYF. The gene calls are TRBV7-2 and TRBJ2-7, with 7 bases lining up with TRBD1. The V segment lost 5 bases and the J segment 3 bases; nucleotides outside the gene matches: 7. Per the germline V gene, CDR1 is SGHTA and CDR2 is FQGNSA. The CDR3 has 14 amino acids.

This clonotype has a count of ten or more. The chain couples TRBV29-1 to TRBJ2-7; D not resolved. Between the trimmed V and J ends, which lost 6 bases and 2 bases, there was a span of 14 bases. Germline V gives CDR1 SQVTM, CDR2 ANQGSEA. The CDR3 consists of 13 residues. The CDR3 DNA is TGCAGCGTGGGGAAGACGGAGACCTACGAGCAGTACTTC. This gives the protein CSVGKTETYEQYF.

This clonotype was found many times. The conserved phenylalanine or tryptophan normally closing the CDR3 is absent here, so this likely arose from a read error. The DNA is left out, because the CDR3 cannot be placed on it with certainty; the CDR3 is given as TCRdb lists it. The gene calls are TRBV28 and TRBJ1-2; no DNA check was done on the table's D call, TRBD1. Germline CDR1 reads MDHEN; CDR2 reads SYDVKM. The CDR3 region is 12 residues in length, termini included. The CDR3 protein is CASSFKGQYPTS.

This clonotype was detected many times. This sequence joins TRBV5-1 and TRBJ2-7, with 10 positions matching TRBD1. The CDR3 totals 15 residues. Germline V CDR1 and CDR2: SGHRS, YFSETQ. The V and J ends lost 4 bases and 6 bases, in that order; junction bases with no gene match: 10. CDR3 sequence reads: CASSHLGQGLSEQYF. CDR3 nucleotides: TGCGCCAGCAGCCACTTGGGACAGGGGTTAAGCGAGCAGTACTTC.

Ten or more counts support this clonotype. The chain combines TRBV20-1 with TRBJ2-3; perhaps TRBD2 as D (7 bases). Germline V CDR1 and CDR2: DFQATT, SNEGSKA (reference sequence). The ends were cut back, 5 bases at V and 4 bases at J, with 22 bases in the middle. This CDR3 is 16 amino acids long. CDR3 nucleotides: TGCAGTGCTGACGGCGGGAGTGGGGGGGCCTCAGATACGCAGTATTTT. Its protein product is CSADGGSGGASDTQYF.

This clonotype was seen ten or more times. The chain recombines TRBV5-1 with TRBJ2-3; no reliable D call. The CDR3 contains 13 residues. Per germline, CDR1 SGHRS and CDR2 YFSETQ. Between the trimmed V and J ends, which lost 3 bases and 1 base, there was a span of 6 bases. The CDR3 region is CASSWQRTDTQYF. The CDR3 DNA follows: TGCGCCAGCAGCTGGCAGCGCACAGATACGCAGTATTTT.

This clonotype appeared many times. The chain couples TRBV20-1 to TRBJ2-2; either TRBD1 or TRBD2 may fit D (6 bases each). V was clipped by 3 bases and J by 2 bases, with 13 bases between them. The CDR3 sequence is 15 residues long. From germline, CDR1 is DFQATT and CDR2 SNEGSKA (reference sequence). This CDR3 is CSARRGGPNTGELFF. The CDR3 bases are TGCAGTGCTAGGAGAGGGGGGCCAAACACCGGGGAGCTGTTTTTT.

This clonotype was recorded at least ten times. The rearrangement joins TRBV7-2 to TRBJ2-3, with 10 bases that match TRBD2. V gave up 4 bases and J gave up 3 bases; unmatched junction bases: 7. The CDR3 length is 16 residues. The V gene's germline CDR1 is SGHTA and CDR2 FQGNSA. The chain's CDR3 is CASSSAAGGATDTQYF. The CDR3 DNA is TGTGCCAGCAGCTCCGCAGCGGGGGGGGCAACAGATACGCAGTATTTT.

Ten or more counts support this clonotype. In DNA, the CDR3 is TGTGCCAGTAGTATAGAGGCTTACACCGGGGAGCTGTTTTTT. Translation gives CASSIEAYTGELFF. The rearrangement joins TRBV19 to TRBJ2-2; unclear D gene. Germline lookup yields CDR1 LNHDA and CDR2 SQIVND (reference sequence). Trimming took off 0 bases at V and 3 bases at J, with 5 bases between the two ends. The CDR3 covers 14 residues.

The sample holds many counts of this clonotype. The chain links TRBV5-5 to TRBJ2-1, with D tentatively TRBD2 (6 bases). The CDR3 is 15 residues long. Germline V gene sequence: CDR1 SGHKS, CDR2 YYEKEE (reference sequence). V lost 5 bases to trimming and J lost 0 bases, with 12 bases between them. The CDR3 bases are TGTGCCAGCAGGCGACTAGACGGCTCCTACAATGAGCAGTTCTTC. Translation gives CASRRLDGSYNEQFF.

Many counts were recorded for this clonotype. This sequence joins TRBV6-5 and TRBJ2-5; D not resolved. V lost 4 bases to trimming and J lost 5 bases, with 20 bases between them. Per germline, CDR1 MNHEY and CDR2 SVGAGI. This CDR3 spans 16 amino acids. This chain's CDR3 is CASSFSPPSSWETQYF. For the CDR3, the DNA is TGTGCCAGCAGTTTCTCGCCTCCGAGTAGCTGGGAGACCCAGTACTTC.

This clonotype was detected many times. The rearrangement links TRBV28 to TRBJ2-1; 11 positions match TRBD2. The CDR3 runs 14 residues. Germline V lookup: CDR1 MDHEN, CDR2 SYDVKM. Trimming cost V 6 bases and J 15 bases; bases outside gene matches: 13. CDR3 in amino acids: CASSPPQLAGVVFF. The CDR3 coding sequence is TGTGCCAGCAGCCCCCCTCAACTAGCGGGGGTGGTGTTCTTC. Full variable domain (remainder filled in from reference TRBV28 and TRBJ2-1): DVKVTQSSRYLVKRTGEKVFLECVQDMDHENMFWYRQDPGLGLRLIYFSYDVKMKEKGDIPEGYSVSREKKERFSLILESASTNQTSMYLCASSPPQLAGVVFFGPGTRLTVL.

The table lists this clonotype with many counts. The V and J genes are TRBV28 and TRBJ2-7; D gene ambiguous. Germline V gene sequence: CDR1 MDHEN, CDR2 SYDVKM. Deletions cut 4 bases from V and 0 bases from J, with 16 bases between. This CDR3 has 16 amino acids. The CDR3 here is CASSSRGPLPSYEQYV. Here the CDR3 DNA reads TGTGCCAGCAGTTCGCGAGGCCCGCTACCCTCCTACGAGCAGTACGTC.

In its sample, this clonotype was seen many times. The V and J genes are TRBV12-3 or TRBV12-4 and TRBJ2-5; no firm D call. CDR3 length equals 14 residues. V shed 5 bases and J shed 5 bases, with 15 bases lying between them. CDR3 sequence: CASSKDVSRETQYF. CDR3 in DNA: TGTGCCAGCAGTAAGGACGTTAGTCGTGAGACCCAGTACTTC.

This clonotype was seen many times. The J gene is TRBJ1-1, the V gene TRBV7-9; no firm D call. Trimming pared 0 bases from V and 10 bases from J, leaving 9 bases between. Germline V gives CDR1 SEHNR, CDR2 FQNEAQ (reference sequence). There are 12 residues in the CDR3. CDR3 nucleotides: TGTGCCAGCAGCTTAGCTTGGAGCGTAGCTTTCTTT. It codes for CASSLAWSVAFF.

There are many counts of this clonotype. The V gene is TRBV29-1, the J gene TRBJ1-1; 8 bases fit TRBD1. Trimming took 6 bases from V and 6 from J; bases not matched to a gene: 6. The CDR3 covers 12 residues. CDR1 is SQVTM, CDR2 ANQGSEA, per germline. The CDR3, as DNA: TGCAGCGTAGCAGGGGGCGTCGCTGAAGCTTTCTTT. Translating gives CSVAGGVAEAFF.

This clonotype was picked up many times. The chain uses TRBV4-3 and TRBJ2-7; D may be TRBD2 (5 bases). This CDR3 comprises 13 residues. The germline V gene encodes CDR1 LGHNA and CDR2 YSLEER. V was clipped by 1 base and J by 4 bases, with 8 bases between them. In DNA, the CDR3 is TGCGCCAGCAGCCAAGGTCCGGGGTACGAGCAGTACGTC. This codes for CASSQGPGYEQYV.

The sample holds many counts of this clonotype. The V and J genes are TRBV2 and TRBJ2-7, with D possibly TRBD2 on 6 matching bases. The germline V gene encodes CDR1 SNHLY and CDR2 FYNNEI. The CDR3 contains 13 residues. The V gene lost 5 bases and the J gene lost 7 bases, with 15 bases spanning the gap. The CDR3, as DNA: TGTGCCAGCAGTCCACTGCCGGGGGATGAGCAGTACTTC. Protein: CASSPLPGDEQYF.

This clonotype was detected ten times or more. The chain links TRBV5-1 to TRBJ1-3; possibly TRBD1 for D (6 bases). Trimming took off 0 bases at V and 4 bases at J, with 11 bases between the two ends. Germline V gene lookup returns CDR1 SGHRS and CDR2 YFSETQ. The CDR3 totals 15 residues. CDR3 region: CASSLAFQGGNTIYF. For the CDR3, the DNA is TGCGCCAGCAGCTTGGCTTTTCAGGGGGGAAACACCATATATTTT. The entire variable domain, with the rest obtained from reference TRBV5-1 and TRBJ1-3, is as follows: KAGVTQTPRYLIKTRGQQVTLSCSPISGHRSVSWYQQTPGQGLQFLFEYFSETQRNKGNFPGRFSGRQFSNSRSEMNVSTLELGDSALYLCASSLAFQGGNTIYFGEGSWLTVV.